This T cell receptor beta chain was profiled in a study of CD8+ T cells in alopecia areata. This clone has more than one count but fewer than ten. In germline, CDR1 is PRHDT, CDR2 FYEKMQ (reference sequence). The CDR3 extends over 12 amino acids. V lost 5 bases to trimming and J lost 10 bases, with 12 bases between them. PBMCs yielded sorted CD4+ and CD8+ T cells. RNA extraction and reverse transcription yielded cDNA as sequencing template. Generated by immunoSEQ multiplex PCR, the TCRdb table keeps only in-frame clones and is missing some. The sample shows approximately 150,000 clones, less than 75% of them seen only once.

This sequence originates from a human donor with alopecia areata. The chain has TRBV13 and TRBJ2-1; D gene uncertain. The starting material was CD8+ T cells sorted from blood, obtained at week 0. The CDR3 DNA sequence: TGTGCCAGCAGCACACGTTCGTGGGAGCAGTTCTTC. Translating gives CASSTRSWEQFF.